This T cell receptor (beta chain) came from a study of T cell changes during pregnancy in multiple sclerosis. TCRdb keeps only in-frame clones here, not all; method: immunoSEQ multiplex PCR. The table includes about 93,000 clones, 90% to 95% detected once. There are 13 residues in the CDR3. Germline values: CDR1 SQVTM, CDR2 ANQGSEA. V shed 7 bases, J shed 4 bases, and the junction held 5 bases outside the gene matches. Sequencing was performed on peripheral blood, taken after pregnancy. The rearrangement uses TRBV29-1 and TRBJ2-1; 9 bases agree with TRBD1. This clonotype originated in a female donor in good health, enrolled as a control in a pregnancy study. CDR3: CSARQGVYNEQFF. The CDR3 coding sequence is TGCAGCGCCAGACAGGGGGTATACAATGAGCAGTTCTTC.